This entry is about one TCR beta chain. Healthy HIV-negative adults with no recent acute infections or vaccinations were recruited as donors. The study separated CD4+ cells into CD45RA+ naive and CD45RA-negative memory subsets. CDR3 length: 18 residues. Germline CDR1 and CDR2: SEHNR and FQNEAQ (reference sequence). V was trimmed by 8 bases and J by 2 bases, leaving 26 bases between them. This specimen belongs to a study of shared clonotypes between healthy human individuals. As originally analysed: Junction-only immunoSEQ data arrived without quality scores, meaning filtering differed. The protocol was immunoSEQ multiplex PCR, while the TCRdb copy is restricted to in-frame clones and leaves out a portion. V, J and clone size are those of that table, while D and trimming were read from the DNA. The sample holds fewer than 400,000 clones, over 65% seen once.

The sequence was obtained from a man aged 25-45 years in good health. Material: memory CD4+ T cells sorted from blood. The subset denotes: CD45RA-negative fraction. The chain recombines TRBV7-9 with TRBJ2-3; a weak D match, TRBD2 (6 bases). The CDR3 sequence: CASGNRAAGRFVTDTQYF. As DNA, the CDR3 is TGTGCCAGCGGAAACCGCGCGGCAGGGAGGTTTGTCACAGATACGCAGTATTTT.